This TCR beta chain was sequenced during a study of shared clonotypes between healthy human individuals. Study observations and caveats: Incomplete sequencing of sorted subsets was indicated by rarefaction despite large depth. Compared with clonotypes that all four donors shared, non-shared clonotypes had lower generation probabilities. A limitation of the genetic and exposure-history diversity represented arose from few donors.

Naive CD8 cells lacked CD45RO and underwent positive selection for CCR7, leaving out terminally differentiated effector memory CD45RA+ cells. All of the donors resided in Nashville, Tennessee, and each was a Caucasian adult. Trimming pared 3 bases from V and 2 bases from J, leaving 11 bases between. From germline, CDR1 is SGHVS and CDR2 FNYEAQ. CDR3 length: 15 residues. The sample holds one count of this clone. Its target is unknown. Generated by immunoSEQ multiplex PCR, the TCRdb table keeps only in-frame clones and is missing some. This sample has roughly 890,000 clones, with 80% to 95% found just once.

This TCR was recovered from a man aged 25-45 years in good health. This chain links TRBV7-6 with TRBJ1-5; no clear D gene. What was sequenced was naive CD8+ T cells sorted from blood. The chain's CDR3 is CASSLGVGGNQPQHF. In DNA form, the CDR3 reads TGTGCCAGCAGCTTGGGTGTCGGGGGCAATCAGCCCCAGCATTTT.